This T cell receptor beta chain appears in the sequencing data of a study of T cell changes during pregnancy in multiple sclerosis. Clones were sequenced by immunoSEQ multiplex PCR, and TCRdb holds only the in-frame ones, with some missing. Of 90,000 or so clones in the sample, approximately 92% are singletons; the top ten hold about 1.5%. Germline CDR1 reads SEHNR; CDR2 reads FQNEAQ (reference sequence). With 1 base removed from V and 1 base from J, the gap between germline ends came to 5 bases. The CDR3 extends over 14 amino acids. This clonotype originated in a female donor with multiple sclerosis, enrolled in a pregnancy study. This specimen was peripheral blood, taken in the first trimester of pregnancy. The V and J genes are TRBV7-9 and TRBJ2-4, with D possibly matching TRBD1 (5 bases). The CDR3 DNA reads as TGTGCCAGCAGCTTAGACAGGGCCAAAAACATTCAGTACTTC. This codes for CASSLDRAKNIQYF. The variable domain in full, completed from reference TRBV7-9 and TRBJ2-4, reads DTGVSQNPRHKITKRGQNVTFRCDPISEHNRLYWYRQTLGQGPEFLTYFQNEAQLEKSRLLSDRFSAERPKGSFSTLEIQRTEQGDSAMYLCASSLDRAKNIQYFGAGTRLSVL.